This T cell receptor beta chain was identified during a study of T-cell reconstitution after alpha-beta-depleted transplantation in children (TCRdb year 2016). In the study overall: T-cell immune reconstitution after TCRalphabeta/CD19-depleted allogeneic hematopoietic cell transplantation in children was quantitatively tracked in the study by means of TCR repertoire profiling.

Spanning cysteine to phenylalanine, the CDR3 consists of 14 amino acids. Only the CDR3 part of the read is kept: 42 bases, read in frame from the first base. For CDR1 and CDR2, the germline V gene lists KGHDR and SFDVKD. V ends up 4 bases short and J 7 bases short, with an unmatched junction base count of 6. The library was built by means of PCR. The sequencing machine was an Illumina HiSeq 2500. TCR library preparation used molecular barcoding, with unique molecular identifiers applied to normalize quantification of the TCRbeta repertoire. In TCRdb, the public reads were trimmed at Q25 with fastp and aligned with MiXCR, with productive beta chains retained. For every CDR3 protein sequence, its rows merge into one entry that carries the most common genes and DNA. Counted in this sample were 600,000 to 700,000 distinct CDR3 sequences; 16% of them appeared once. 1.1% of the sample is in the top ten clones.

This clonotype was seen a few times. This receptor's antigen is unknown. It has no much larger one-base neighbor in the sample; base qualities were not kept. The starting material was PBMCs from the stem cell graft donor, obtained from the stem cell graft. The source of this sequence is a human donor who donated a stem cell graft to a child with acute myeloid leukemia. The chain is made from TRBV24-1 and TRBJ2-5, with 9 bases matching TRBD1. DNA sequence: TGTGCCACCAGTGACCCGGGACAGGGTGGGACCCAGTACTTC. The resulting protein is CATSDPGQGGTQYF.